The text below deals with one T cell receptor beta chain. This specimen belongs to a study of blood T cell repertoires in COVID-19. Study-level information: Donors in the United States, Italy and Spain gave samples during acute or convalescent COVID-19. The cDNA or gDNA used as material had been derived from T cells, B-cell-depleted T cells, or PBMCs.

As originally analysed: Counts of nucleated cells, estimated from reference gene primer amplification, were obtained. Measured with immunoSEQ multiplex PCR; TCRdb has only the in-frame clones, and not every one. V and J calls plus clone size are reproduced from that table; the DNA served to infer D and trimming. The table lists fewer than 500,000 clones, 87% of them singletons. Ages ranged from roughly 18 to 100 years, with residence in fewer than 25 US areas. Unmatched junction bases numbered 7, after V lost 7 bases and J lost 2 bases. Per germline, CDR1 LNHDA and CDR2 SQIVND (reference sequence). This CDR3 has 15 amino acids.

V is TRBV19 and J is TRBJ1-2; 10 bases line up with TRBD1. The source of this sequence is a woman younger than 30 with acute COVID-19. What was sequenced was PBMCs or T cells enriched from blood (not recorded which). CDR3 in amino acids: CASIPDRGANYGYTF. Written as DNA, the CDR3 is TGTGCCAGTATACCGGACAGGGGGGCGAACTATGGCTACACCTTC.